This record looks at one T cell receptor beta chain sequence and its context. Its recognized antigen is unknown. No base-level quality is on record; no much larger clone is a single base apart. Trimming removed 0 bases from V and 0 bases from J, leaving 9 bases between the germline ends. Measured from the cysteine to the phenylalanine, the CDR3 is 15 residues long. This entry keeps only the CDR3 DNA: 45 bases, framed from base 1. Per the germline V gene (reference sequence), GTSNPN is the CDR1 and SVGIG is the CDR2. Library preparation employed the immunoSEQ multiplex PCR assay. The table comes from immuneACCESS by way of TCRdb, which keeps in-frame sequences with V and J called. Part of the clones is missing from these tables; in studies checked, under half for an unresolved V gene and the rest for unknown reasons. The sample yields about 120,000 clones; more than 80% were counted once. The ten largest clones capture roughly 40% of the sample.

The data stem from a study of control samples from healthy donors and cancer patients (dated by TCRdb to about 2020). Sequenced material: blood. This sequence originates from a man aged 45-65 years in good health. The rearrangement combines TRBV30 with TRBJ1-3; no D gene is confidently identified. The CDR3 protein is CAWSVHRSSGNTIYF. The sequenced DNA: TGTGCCTGGAGTGTACATCGGAGCTCTGGAAACACCATATATTTT.